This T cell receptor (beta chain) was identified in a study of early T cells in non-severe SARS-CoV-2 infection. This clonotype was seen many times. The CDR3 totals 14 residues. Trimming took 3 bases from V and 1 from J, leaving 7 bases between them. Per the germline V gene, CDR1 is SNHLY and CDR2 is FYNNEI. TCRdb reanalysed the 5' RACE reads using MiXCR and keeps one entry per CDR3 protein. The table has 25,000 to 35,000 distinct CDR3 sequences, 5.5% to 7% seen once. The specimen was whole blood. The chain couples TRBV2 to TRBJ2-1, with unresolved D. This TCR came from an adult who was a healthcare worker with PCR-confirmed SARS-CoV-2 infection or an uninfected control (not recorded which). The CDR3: CASSDPESYNEQFF. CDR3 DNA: TGTGCCAGCAGTGATCCAGAGTCCTACAATGAGCAGTTCTTC.